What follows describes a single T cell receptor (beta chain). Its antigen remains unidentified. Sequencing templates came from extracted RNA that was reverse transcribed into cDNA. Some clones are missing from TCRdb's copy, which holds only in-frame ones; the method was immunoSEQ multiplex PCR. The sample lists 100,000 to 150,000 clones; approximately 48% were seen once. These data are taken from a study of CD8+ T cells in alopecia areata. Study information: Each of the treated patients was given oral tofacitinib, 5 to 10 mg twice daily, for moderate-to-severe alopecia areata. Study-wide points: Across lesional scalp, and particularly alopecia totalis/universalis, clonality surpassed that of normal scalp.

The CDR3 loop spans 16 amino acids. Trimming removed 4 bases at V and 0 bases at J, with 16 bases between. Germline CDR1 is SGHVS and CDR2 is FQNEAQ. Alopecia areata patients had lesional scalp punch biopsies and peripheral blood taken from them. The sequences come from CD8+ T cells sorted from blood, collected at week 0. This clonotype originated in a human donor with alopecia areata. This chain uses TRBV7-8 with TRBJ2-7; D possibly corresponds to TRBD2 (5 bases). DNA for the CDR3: TGTGCCAGCAGCTCGTCGAAGGACTCATACTCCTACGAGCAGTACTTC. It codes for CASSSSKDSYSYEQYF.